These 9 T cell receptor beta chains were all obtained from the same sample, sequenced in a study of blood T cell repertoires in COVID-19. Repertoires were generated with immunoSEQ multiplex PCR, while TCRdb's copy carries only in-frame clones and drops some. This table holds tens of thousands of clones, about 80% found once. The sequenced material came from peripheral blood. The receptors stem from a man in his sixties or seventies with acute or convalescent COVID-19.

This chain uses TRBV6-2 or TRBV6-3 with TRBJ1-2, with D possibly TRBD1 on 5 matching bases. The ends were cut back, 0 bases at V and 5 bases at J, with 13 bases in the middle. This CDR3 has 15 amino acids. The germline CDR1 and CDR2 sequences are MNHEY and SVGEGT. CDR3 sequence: CASSYSSWTPYGYTF. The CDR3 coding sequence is TGTGCCAGCAGTTACTCGAGCTGGACACCTTATGGCTACACCTTC.

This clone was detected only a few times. The CDR3 coding sequence is TGTGCCAGCAGTTCGAAACCCAGACTAGGCTATGGCTACACCTTC. Translating gives CASSSKPRLGYGYTF. The V gene is TRBV28, the J gene TRBJ1-2; D gene ambiguous. Germline CDR1 MDHEN, CDR2 SYDVKM. V was clipped by 4 bases and J by 4 bases, with 16 bases between them. The length of the CDR3 is 15 residues.

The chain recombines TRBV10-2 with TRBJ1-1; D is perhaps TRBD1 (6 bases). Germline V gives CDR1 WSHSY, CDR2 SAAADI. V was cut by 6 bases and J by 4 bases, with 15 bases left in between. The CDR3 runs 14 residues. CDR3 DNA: TGCGCCAGCAGGTTGACAGGCGAGGGCACTGAAGCTTTCTTT. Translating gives CASRLTGEGTEAFF.

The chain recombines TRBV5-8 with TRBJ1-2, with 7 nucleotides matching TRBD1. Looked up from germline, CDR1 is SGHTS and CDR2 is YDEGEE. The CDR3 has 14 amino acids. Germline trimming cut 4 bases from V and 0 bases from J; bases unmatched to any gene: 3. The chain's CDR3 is CASSNRGSNYGYTF. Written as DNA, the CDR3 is TGTGCCAGCAGCAACAGGGGTTCTAACTATGGCTACACCTTC.

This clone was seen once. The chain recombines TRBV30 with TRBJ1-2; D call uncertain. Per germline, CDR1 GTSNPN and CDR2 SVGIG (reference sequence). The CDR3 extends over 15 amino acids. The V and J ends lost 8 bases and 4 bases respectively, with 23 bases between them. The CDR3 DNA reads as TGTGCCCGACCCAGCGTCTCGAACTTAGCCTATGGCTACACCTTC. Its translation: CARPSVSNLAYGYTF.

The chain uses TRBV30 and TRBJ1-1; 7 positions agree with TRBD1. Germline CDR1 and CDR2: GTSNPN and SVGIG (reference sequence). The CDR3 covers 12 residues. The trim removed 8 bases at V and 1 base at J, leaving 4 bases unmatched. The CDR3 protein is CAAGQRNTEAFF. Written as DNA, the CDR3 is TGTGCCGCGGGACAGCGGAACACTGAAGCTTTCTTT.

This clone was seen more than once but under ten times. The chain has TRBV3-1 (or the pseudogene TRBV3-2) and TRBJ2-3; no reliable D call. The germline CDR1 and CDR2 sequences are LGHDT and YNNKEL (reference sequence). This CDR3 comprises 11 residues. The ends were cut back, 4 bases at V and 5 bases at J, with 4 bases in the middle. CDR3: CASSRQDTQYF. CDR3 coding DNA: TGTGCCAGCAGCCGTCAAGATACGCAGTATTTT.

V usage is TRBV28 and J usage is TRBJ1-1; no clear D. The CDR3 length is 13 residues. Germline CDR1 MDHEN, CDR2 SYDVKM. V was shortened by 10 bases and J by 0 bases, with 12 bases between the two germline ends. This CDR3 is CATSRQLNTEAFF. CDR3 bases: TGTGCCACCAGCAGGCAGTTGAACACTGAAGCTTTCTTT.

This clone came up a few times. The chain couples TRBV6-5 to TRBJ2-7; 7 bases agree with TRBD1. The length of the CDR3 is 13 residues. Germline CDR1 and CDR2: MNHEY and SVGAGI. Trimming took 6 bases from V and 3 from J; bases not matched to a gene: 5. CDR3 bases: TGTGCCAGCAGACCGGGACAGAGCTACGAGCAGTACTTC. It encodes CASRPGQSYEQYF.